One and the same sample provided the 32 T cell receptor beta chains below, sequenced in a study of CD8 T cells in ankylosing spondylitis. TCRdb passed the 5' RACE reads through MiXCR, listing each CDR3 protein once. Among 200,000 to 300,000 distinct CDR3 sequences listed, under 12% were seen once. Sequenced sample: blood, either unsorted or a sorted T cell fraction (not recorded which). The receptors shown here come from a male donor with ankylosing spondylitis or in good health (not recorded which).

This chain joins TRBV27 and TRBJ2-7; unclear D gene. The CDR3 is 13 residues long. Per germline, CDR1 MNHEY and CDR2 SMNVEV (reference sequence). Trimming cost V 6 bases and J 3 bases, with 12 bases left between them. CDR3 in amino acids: CASRGQGLYEQYF. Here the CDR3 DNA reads TGTGCCAGCAGGGGCCAAGGGCTCTACGAGCAGTACTTC.

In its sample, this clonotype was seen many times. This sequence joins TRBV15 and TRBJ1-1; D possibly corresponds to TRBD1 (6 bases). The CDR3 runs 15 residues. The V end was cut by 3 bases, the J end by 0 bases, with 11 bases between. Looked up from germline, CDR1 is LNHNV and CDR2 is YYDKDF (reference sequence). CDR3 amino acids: CATSSPQGLNTEAFF. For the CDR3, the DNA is TGTGCCACCAGCAGCCCACAGGGACTGAACACTGAAGCTTTCTTT.

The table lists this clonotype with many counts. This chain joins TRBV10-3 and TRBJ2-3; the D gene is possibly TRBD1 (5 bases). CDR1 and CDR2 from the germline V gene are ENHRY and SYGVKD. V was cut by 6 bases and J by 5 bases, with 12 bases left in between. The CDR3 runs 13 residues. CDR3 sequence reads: CAISPLREDTQYF. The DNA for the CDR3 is TGTGCCATCAGCCCTCTCAGGGAAGATACGCAGTATTTT.

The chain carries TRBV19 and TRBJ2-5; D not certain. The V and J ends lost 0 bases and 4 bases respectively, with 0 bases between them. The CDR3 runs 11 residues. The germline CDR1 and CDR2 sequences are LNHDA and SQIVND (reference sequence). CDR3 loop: CASSIEETQYF. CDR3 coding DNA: TGTGCCAGTAGTATAGAAGAGACCCAGTACTTC.

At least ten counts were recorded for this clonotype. DNA of the CDR3: TGTGCCAGCAGCAAAGGGGACGGAATTAACTATGGCTACACCTTC. Translating gives CASSKGDGINYGYTF. V is TRBV21-1 and J is TRBJ1-2; the table calls TRBD1, which could not be checked here. TRBV21-1 is noted as a pseudogene. CDR3 length equals 15 residues.

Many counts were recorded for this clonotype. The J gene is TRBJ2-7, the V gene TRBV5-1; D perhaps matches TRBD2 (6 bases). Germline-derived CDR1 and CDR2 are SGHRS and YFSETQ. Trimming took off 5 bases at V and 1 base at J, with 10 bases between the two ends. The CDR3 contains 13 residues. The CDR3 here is CASRAEGSYEQYF. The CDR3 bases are TGCGCCAGCAGGGCGGAGGGATCCTACGAGCAGTACTTC. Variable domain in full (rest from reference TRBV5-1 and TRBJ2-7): KAGVTQTPRYLIKTRGQQVTLSCSPISGHRSVSWYQQTPGQGLQFLFEYFSETQRNKGNFPGRFSGRQFSNSRSEMNVSTLELGDSALYLCASRAEGSYEQYFGPGTRLTVT.

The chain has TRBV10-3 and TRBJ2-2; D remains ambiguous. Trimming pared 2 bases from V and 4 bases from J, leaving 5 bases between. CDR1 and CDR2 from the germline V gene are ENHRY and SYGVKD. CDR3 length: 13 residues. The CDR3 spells CAISETFTGELFF. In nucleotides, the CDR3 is TGTGCCATCAGTGAGACTTTCACCGGGGAGCTGTTTTTT.

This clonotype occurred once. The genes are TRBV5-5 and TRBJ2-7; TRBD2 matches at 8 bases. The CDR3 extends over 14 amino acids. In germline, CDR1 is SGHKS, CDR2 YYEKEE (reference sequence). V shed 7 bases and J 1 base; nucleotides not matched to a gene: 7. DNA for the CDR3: TGTGCCAGCGGCCCTCGGGAGGGTTCCTACGAGCAGTACTTC. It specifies CASGPREGSYEQYF.

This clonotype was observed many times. CDR3: CASSQPGPGTEAFF. The DNA of the CDR3 is TGTGCCAGCAGTCAGCCGGGCCCGGGCACTGAAGCTTTCTTT. This chain connects TRBV6-1 to TRBJ1-1; no definite D call. CDR3 length equals 14 residues. Trimming shortened V by 5 bases and J by 4 bases, and 14 bases separated the two germline ends. CDR1 is MNHNS and CDR2 is SASEGT in the germline V gene.

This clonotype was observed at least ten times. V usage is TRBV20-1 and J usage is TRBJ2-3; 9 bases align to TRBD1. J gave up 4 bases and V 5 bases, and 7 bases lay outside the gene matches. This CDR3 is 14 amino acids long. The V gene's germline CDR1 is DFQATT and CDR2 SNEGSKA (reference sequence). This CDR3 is CSAQQGARADTQYF. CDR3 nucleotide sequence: TGCAGTGCTCAACAGGGGGCGAGAGCAGATACGCAGTATTTT.

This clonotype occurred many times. The CDR3 reads CASSQWGLAGVRSYNEQFF. CDR3 bases: TGTGCCAGCAGCCAGTGGGGACTAGCGGGAGTTCGGTCCTACAATGAGCAGTTCTTC. The genes are TRBV3-1 and TRBJ2-1; 14 bases are a match to TRBD2. Germline V gene sequence: CDR1 LGHDT, CDR2 YNNKEL (reference sequence). Losses at the gene ends were 3 bases for V and 1 base for J; bases not matched to a gene: 8. The length of the CDR3 is 19 residues.

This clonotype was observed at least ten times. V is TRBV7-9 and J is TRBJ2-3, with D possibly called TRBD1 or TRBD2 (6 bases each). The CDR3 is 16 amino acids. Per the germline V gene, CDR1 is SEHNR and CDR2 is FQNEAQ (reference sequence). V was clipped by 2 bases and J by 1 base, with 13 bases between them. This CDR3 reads CASSLREGGRTDTQYF. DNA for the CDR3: TGTGCCAGCAGCTTAAGAGAAGGGGGGCGCACAGATACGCAGTATTTT.

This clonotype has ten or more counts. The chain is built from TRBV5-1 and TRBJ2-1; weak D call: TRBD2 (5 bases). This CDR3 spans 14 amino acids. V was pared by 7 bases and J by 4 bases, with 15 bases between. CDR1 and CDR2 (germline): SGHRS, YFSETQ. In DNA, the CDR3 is TGCGCCAGCGTGGAGGATGGGGTATACAATGAGCAGTTCTTC. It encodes CASVEDGVYNEQFF.

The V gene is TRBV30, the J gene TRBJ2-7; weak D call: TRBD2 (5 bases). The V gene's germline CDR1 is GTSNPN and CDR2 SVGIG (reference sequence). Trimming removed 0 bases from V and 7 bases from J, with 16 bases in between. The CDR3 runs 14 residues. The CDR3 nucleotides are TGTGCCTGGAGTGTGCTCATTCCGTCGGGGGAGCAGTACTTC. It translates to CAWSVLIPSGEQYF.

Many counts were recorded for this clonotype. The CDR3 here is CASSPEGPRTEAFF. Written as DNA, the CDR3 is TGCGCCAGCAGCCCGGAGGGTCCGAGGACTGAAGCTTTCTTT. The gene calls are TRBV5-1 and TRBJ1-1; D is ambiguous. CDR1 is SGHRS and CDR2 is YFSETQ in the germline V gene. The CDR3 runs 14 residues. The V and J ends lost 4 bases and 5 bases respectively, with 15 bases between them.

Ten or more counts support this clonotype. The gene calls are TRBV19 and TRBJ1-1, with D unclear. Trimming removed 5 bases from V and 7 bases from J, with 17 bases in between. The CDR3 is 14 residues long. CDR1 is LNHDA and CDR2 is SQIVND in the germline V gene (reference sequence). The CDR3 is CASSALSWGSEAFF. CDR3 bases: TGTGCCAGTAGTGCCCTTTCCTGGGGTAGTGAAGCTTTCTTT.

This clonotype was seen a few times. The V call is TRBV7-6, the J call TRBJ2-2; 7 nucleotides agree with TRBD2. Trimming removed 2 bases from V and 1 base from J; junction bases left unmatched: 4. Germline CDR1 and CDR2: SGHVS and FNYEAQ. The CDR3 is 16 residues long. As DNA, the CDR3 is TGTGCCAGCAGCTTATCGCTAGCGGAGAACACCGGGGAGCTGTTTTTT. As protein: CASSLSLAENTGELFF. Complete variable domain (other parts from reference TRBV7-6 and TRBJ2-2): GAGVSQSPRYKVTKRGQDVALRCDPISGHVSLYWYRQALGQGPEFLTYFNYEAQQDKSGLPNDRFSAERPEGSISTLTIQRTEQRDSAMYRCASSLSLAENTGELFFGEGSRLTVL.

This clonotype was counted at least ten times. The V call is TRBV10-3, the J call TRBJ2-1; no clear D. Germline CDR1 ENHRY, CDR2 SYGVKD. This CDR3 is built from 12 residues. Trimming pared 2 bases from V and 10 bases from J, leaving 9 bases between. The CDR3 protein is CAISEGVGEQFF. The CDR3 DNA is TGTGCCATCAGTGAGGGGGTTGGGGAGCAGTTCTTC.

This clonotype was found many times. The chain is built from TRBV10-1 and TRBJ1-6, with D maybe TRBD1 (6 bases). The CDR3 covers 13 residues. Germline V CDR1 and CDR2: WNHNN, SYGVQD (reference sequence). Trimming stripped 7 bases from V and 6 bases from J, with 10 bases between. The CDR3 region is CASNRDGNSPLHF. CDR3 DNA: TGCGCCAGCAACAGGGATGGTAATTCACCCCTCCACTTT.

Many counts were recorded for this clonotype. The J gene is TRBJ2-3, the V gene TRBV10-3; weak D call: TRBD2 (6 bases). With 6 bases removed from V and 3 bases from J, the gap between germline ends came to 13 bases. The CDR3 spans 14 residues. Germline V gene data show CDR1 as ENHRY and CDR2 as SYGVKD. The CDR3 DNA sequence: TGTGCCATCAGGGGAAGGGACTCAACAGATACGCAGTATTTT. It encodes CAIRGRDSTDTQYF.

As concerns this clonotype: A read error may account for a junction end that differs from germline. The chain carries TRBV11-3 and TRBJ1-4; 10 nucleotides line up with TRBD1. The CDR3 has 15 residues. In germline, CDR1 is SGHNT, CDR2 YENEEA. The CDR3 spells CACSPKGTGDEKLFF. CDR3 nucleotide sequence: TGTGCCTGCAGCCCGAAAGGGACAGGGGATGAAAAACTGTTTTTT.

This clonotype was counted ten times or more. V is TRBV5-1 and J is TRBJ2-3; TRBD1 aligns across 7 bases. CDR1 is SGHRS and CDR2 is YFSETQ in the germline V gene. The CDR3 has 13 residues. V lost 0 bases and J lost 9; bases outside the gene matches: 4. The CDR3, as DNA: TGCGCCAGCAGCTTGGCAGGGGGAGACACGCAGTATTTT. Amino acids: CASSLAGGDTQYF.

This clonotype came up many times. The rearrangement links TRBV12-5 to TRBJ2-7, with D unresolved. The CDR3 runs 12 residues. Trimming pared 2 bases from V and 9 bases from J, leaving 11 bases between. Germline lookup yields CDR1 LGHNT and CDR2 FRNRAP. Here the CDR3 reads CASGLKQEVQYF. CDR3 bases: TGTGCTAGTGGTTTGAAGCAAGAAGTGCAGTACTTC. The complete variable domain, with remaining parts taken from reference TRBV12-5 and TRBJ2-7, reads DARVTQTPRHKVTEMGQEVTMRCQPILGHNTVFWYRQTMMQGLELLAYFRNRAPLDDSGMPKDRFSAEMPDATLATLKIQPSEPRDSAVYFCASGLKQEVQYFGPGTRLTVT.

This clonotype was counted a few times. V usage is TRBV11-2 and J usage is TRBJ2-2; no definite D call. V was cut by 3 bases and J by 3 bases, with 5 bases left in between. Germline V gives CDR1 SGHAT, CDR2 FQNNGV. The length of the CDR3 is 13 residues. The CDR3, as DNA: TGTGCCAGCAGCTTTGGGGACACCGGGGAGCTGTTTTTT. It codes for CASSFGDTGELFF.

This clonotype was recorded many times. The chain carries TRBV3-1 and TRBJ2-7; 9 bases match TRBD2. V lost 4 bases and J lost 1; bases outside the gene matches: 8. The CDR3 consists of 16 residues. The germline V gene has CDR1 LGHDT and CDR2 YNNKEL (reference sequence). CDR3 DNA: TGTGCCAGCAGCCCTCCGGGCGGGAGGGTGTCCTACGAGCAGTACTTC. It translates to CASSPPGGRVSYEQYF.

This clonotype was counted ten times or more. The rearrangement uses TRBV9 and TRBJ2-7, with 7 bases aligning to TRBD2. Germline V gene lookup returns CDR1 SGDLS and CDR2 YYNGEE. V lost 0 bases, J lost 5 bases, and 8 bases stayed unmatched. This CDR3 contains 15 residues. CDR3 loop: CASSVGPAGPDEQYF. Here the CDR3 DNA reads TGTGCCAGCAGCGTAGGTCCAGCGGGACCCGACGAGCAGTACTTC.

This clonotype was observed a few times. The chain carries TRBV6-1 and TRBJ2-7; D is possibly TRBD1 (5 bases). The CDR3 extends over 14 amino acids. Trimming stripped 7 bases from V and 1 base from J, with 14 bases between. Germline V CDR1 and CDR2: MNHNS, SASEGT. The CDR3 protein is CASTLQAGSYEQYF. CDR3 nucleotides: TGTGCCAGCACCCTCCAGGCAGGGTCCTACGAGCAGTACTTC.

As DNA, the CDR3 is TGTGCCAGCAGCCAAGATTTCCCAGCGGGAGCCCCGGTCTTCTACGAGCAGTACTTC. It codes for CASSQDFPAGAPVFYEQYF. The rearrangement uses TRBV4-2 and TRBJ2-7; 8 bases agree with TRBD2. The CDR3 runs 19 residues. Germline V CDR1 and CDR2: LGHNA, YNFKEQ. Trimming removed 0 bases from V and 3 bases from J; junction bases left unmatched: 16.

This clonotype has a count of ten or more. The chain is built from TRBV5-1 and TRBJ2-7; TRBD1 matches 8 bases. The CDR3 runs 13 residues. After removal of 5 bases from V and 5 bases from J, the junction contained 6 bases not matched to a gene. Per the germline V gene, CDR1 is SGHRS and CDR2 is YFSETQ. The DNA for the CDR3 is TGCGCCAGCAGGGGAGACAGGGGCCACGAGCAGTACTTC. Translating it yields CASRGDRGHEQYF.

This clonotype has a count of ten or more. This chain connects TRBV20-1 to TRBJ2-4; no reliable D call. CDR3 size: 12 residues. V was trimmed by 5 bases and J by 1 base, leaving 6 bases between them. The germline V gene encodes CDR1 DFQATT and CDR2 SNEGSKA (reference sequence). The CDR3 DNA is TGCAGTGCTGAGTGGGCCAAAAACATTCAGTACTTC. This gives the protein CSAEWAKNIQYF.

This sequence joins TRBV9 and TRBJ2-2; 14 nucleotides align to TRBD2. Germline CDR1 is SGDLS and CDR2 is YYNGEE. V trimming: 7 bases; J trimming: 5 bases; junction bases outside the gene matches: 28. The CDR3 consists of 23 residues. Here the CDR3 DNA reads TGTGCCAGCGGCCCCGGGCCGCTCTGCACGACTAGCGGGAGGGCTTGGAGGACCGGGGAGCTGTTTTTT. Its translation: CASGPGPLCTTSGRAWRTGELFF.

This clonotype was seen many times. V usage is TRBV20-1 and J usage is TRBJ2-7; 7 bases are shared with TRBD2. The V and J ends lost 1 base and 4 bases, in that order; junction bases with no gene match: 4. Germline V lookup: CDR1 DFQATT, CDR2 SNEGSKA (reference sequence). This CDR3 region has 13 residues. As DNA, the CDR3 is TGCAGTGCTAGAGGGGAGGGCGAGTACGAGCAGTACTTC. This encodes CSARGEGEYEQYF.